This T cell receptor beta chain stems from a study of blood T cell repertoires in COVID-19. About the study: T cells, B-cell-depleted T cells, or PBMCs supplied cDNA or gDNA.

Cohort assignment relied on participant-reported clinical history. Germline CDR1 SGHVS, CDR2 FQNEAQ. Losses at the gene ends were 1 base for V and 8 bases for J; bases not matched to a gene: 4. The CDR3 has 14 residues. Original methodology: Amplification from reference gene primers served as the basis for estimated nucleated cell counts. TCRdb's table, derived via immunoSEQ multiplex PCR, lists solely in-frame clones and lacks some. V, J and clone size are those of that table, while D and trimming were read from the DNA. This table holds over 110,000 clones, 84% found once. Sequenced input: PBMCs or T cells enriched from blood (not recorded which). The receptor comes from a man between 45 and 60 years old in a cohort exposed to, infected with or recovered from COVID-19 (not recorded which). The rearrangement joins TRBV7-8 to TRBJ1-2; 10 bases match TRBD1. CDR3 residues: CASSLGQGALGYTF. The CDR3 nucleotides are TGTGCCAGCAGCTTAGGACAGGGGGCATTGGGCTACACCTTC.